One and the same sample provided the 17 T cell receptor beta chains below, sequenced in a study of shared T cell receptors in the human thymus. The table came from immunoSEQ multiplex PCR; TCRdb's copy has only in-frame clones and leaves some out. The sample lists 600,000 or so clones, more than 70% occurring once. These records were also assigned to another study, of human thymus T cells.

Sequences were obtained from thymocytes. Source of these receptors: a boy in the first two years of life with a congenital heart defect.

In DNA, the CDR3 is TGTGCCAGCAGTGAATGGTTGCTAGCCCCCTACGAGCAGTACTTC. Amino acid sequence: CASSEWLLAPYEQYF. This chain joins TRBV2 and TRBJ2-7; possibly TRBD2 for D (5 bases). Per the germline V gene, CDR1 is SNHLY and CDR2 is FYNNEI. This CDR3 comprises 15 residues. Deletions cut 2 bases from V and 2 bases from J, with 13 bases between.

The V and J genes are TRBV6-5 and TRBJ1-2, with 8 bases lining up with TRBD1. This CDR3 is 16 amino acids long. Germline CDR1 and CDR2: MNHEY and SVGAGI. The V and J ends lost 0 bases and 2 bases, in that order; junction bases with no gene match: 5. Written as DNA, the CDR3 is TGTGCCAGCAGTTACTCGGGGACAGGTTTCAACTATGGCTACACCTTC. Its translation: CASSYSGTGFNYGYTF.

This sequence joins TRBV9 and TRBJ2-5, with TRBD2 matching over 15 bases. The CDR3 has 18 residues. The germline gives CDR1 SGDLS, CDR2 YYNGEE. V lost 0 bases and J lost 0; bases outside the gene matches: 3. CDR3 in DNA: TGTGCCAGCAGCGTAGACGGACTAGCGGGGGGGAACCAAGAGACCCAGTACTTC. Its translation is CASSVDGLAGGNQETQYF.

The rearrangement joins TRBV11-2 to TRBJ2-3; 10 bases map to TRBD2. Germline loops: CDR1 SGHAT, CDR2 FQNNGV. Germline trimming cut 0 bases from V and 2 bases from J; bases unmatched to any gene: 8. CDR3 length equals 18 residues. The CDR3 DNA is TGTGCCAGCAGCTTAGACTTAAATAGCGGGGGGACCACAGATACGCAGTATTTT. This encodes CASSLDLNSGGTTDTQYF.

V is TRBV4-3 and J is TRBJ2-7; D is ambiguous. The CDR3 runs to 16 residues. In germline, CDR1 is LGHNA, CDR2 YSLEER. The ends were cut back, 3 bases at V and 3 bases at J, with 18 bases in the middle. CDR3 sequence reads: CASSQDDTTRIYEQYF. The CDR3 DNA follows: TGCGCCAGCAGCCAGGATGACACCACGAGAATCTACGAGCAGTACTTC.

The chain combines TRBV19 with TRBJ2-5; 8 positions match TRBD1. Germline CDR1 LNHDA, CDR2 SQIVND (reference sequence). The CDR3 length is 17 residues. The ends lost 0 bases at V and 1 base at J; junction bases unmatched: 7. CDR3 loop: CASSIELTRGPQETQYF. The CDR3 DNA follows: TGTGCCAGTAGTATAGAACTGACCAGGGGGCCCCAAGAGACCCAGTACTTC.

V is TRBV29-1 and J is TRBJ1-3; no clear D. Germline CDR1 reads SQVTM; CDR2 reads ANQGSEA. The CDR3 extends over 16 amino acids. V was clipped by 0 bases and J by 3 bases, with 15 bases between them. DNA of the CDR3: TGCAGCGTTGAAGATGGGCGCTTTCGGGATGGAAACACCATATATTTT. It encodes CSVEDGRFRDGNTIYF.

The chain is built from TRBV21-1 and TRBJ2-1; the D call of TRBD2 is as the table states it, not checked on the DNA. TRBV21-1 is tagged as a pseudogene. This CDR3 contains 18 residues. CDR3 sequence (DNA): TGTGCCAGCAGCAAAGATCCTAGCGGGGCCTCTTCCTACAATGAGCAGTTCTTC. It yields the protein CASSKDPSGASSYNEQFF.

The CDR3 loop reads CSARAAYGYTF. For the CDR3, the DNA is TGCAGTGCTAGGGCTGCCTATGGCTACACCTTC. The chain uses TRBV20-1 and TRBJ1-2; D unclear. The CDR3 loop spans 11 amino acids. V was cut by 3 bases and J by 4 bases, with 6 bases left in between. The germline gives CDR1 DFQATT, CDR2 SNEGSKA (reference sequence).

The chain recombines TRBV10-1 with TRBJ2-7; 7 bases map to TRBD1. CDR3 length equals 16 residues. Per germline, CDR1 WNHNN and CDR2 SYGVQD (reference sequence). V lost 4 bases, J lost 0 bases, and 9 bases stayed unmatched. The CDR3 DNA sequence: TGCGCCAGCAGTGGGGGCACAGGGGCCCACTCCTACGAGCAGTACTTC. The encoded protein is CASSGGTGAHSYEQYF.

The V call is TRBV2, the J call TRBJ2-6; possible D gene TRBD1, 5 bases. Deletions cut 7 bases from V and 1 base from J, with 11 bases between. Germline V gene data show CDR1 as SNHLY and CDR2 as FYNNEI. The CDR3 is 15 residues long. Written as DNA, the CDR3 is TGTGCCAGCAAAGACAGTCCGTCTGGGGCCAACGTCCTGACTTTC. It encodes CASKDSPSGANVLTF.

V gene TRBV4-2 combines with J gene TRBJ2-1, with 9 bases matching TRBD2. Germline V gene lookup returns CDR1 LGHNA and CDR2 YNFKEQ. The CDR3 spans 17 residues. V was clipped by 1 base and J by 0 bases; unmatched bases: 4. CDR3 loop: CASSQAPLAGSYNEQFF. The CDR3 DNA reads TGTGCCAGCAGCCAAGCCCCACTAGCGGGCTCCTACAATGAGCAGTTCTTC.

With respect to this clone: Other DNA variants within this sample encode the same CDR3. The chain recombines TRBV5-1 with TRBJ1-6; 8 bases line up with TRBD1. J lost 7 bases, V lost 5 bases, and 8 bases had no gene match. Looked up from germline, CDR1 is SGHRS and CDR2 is YFSETQ. The CDR3 totals 15 residues. The CDR3 DNA sequence: TGCGCCAGCAGTTTTGAGGACAGGGAGAATTCACCCCTCCACTTT. Protein product: CASSFEDRENSPLHF. The full variable domain, its missing parts supplied by reference TRBV5-1 and TRBJ1-6, is KAGVTQTPRYLIKTRGQQVTLSCSPISGHRSVSWYQQTPGQGLQFLFEYFSETQRNKGNFPGRFSGRQFSNSRSEMNVSTLELGDSALYLCASSFEDRENSPLHFGNGTRLTVT.

The chain employs TRBV6-5 and TRBJ2-7; D is unclear. Per germline, CDR1 MNHEY and CDR2 SVGAGI. V shed 6 bases and J shed 6 bases, with 6 bases lying between them. CDR3 length equals 10 residues. The CDR3 DNA reads as TGTGCCAGCAGCGGGTGCGAGCAGTACTTC. Protein product: CASSGCEQYF.

This chain joins TRBV19 and TRBJ1-3; D gene ambiguous. The CDR3 runs to 16 residues. Germline loops: CDR1 LNHDA, CDR2 SQIVND (reference sequence). Trimming removed 6 bases from V and 0 bases from J, with 15 bases in between. The CDR3, as DNA: TGTGCCAGTAGCCTCAGCGAGGCCGACTCTGGAAACACCATATATTTT. It is translated as CASSLSEADSGNTIYF.

This chain joins TRBV19 and TRBJ1-1; D not certain. CDR1 is LNHDA and CDR2 is SQIVND in the germline V gene (reference sequence). V was clipped by 5 bases and J by 0 bases, with 13 bases between them. CDR3 length: 15 amino acids. Here the CDR3 reads CASSSRPRMNTEAFF. CDR3 coding DNA: TGTGCCAGTAGTTCCAGACCTAGGATGAACACTGAAGCTTTCTTT.

The gene calls are TRBV30 and TRBJ1-2; D is undetermined. Trimming cost V 1 base and J 7 bases, with 10 bases left between them. The CDR3 consists of 12 residues. CDR1 is GTSNPN and CDR2 is SVGIG in the germline V gene (reference sequence). In nucleotides, the CDR3 is TGTGCCTGGAGTGCGGAGGGTTCTGGCTACACCTTC. It specifies CAWSAEGSGYTF. Full variable domain (missing parts from reference TRBV30 and TRBJ1-2): SQTIHQWPATLVQPVGSPLSLECTVEGTSNPNLYWYRQAAGRGLQLLFYSVGIGQISSEVPQNLSASRPQDRQFILSSKKLLLSDSGFYLCAWSAEGSGYTFGSGTRLTVV.